Listed below are T cell receptor beta chains from one sample, sequenced in a study of cytomegalovirus exposure and HLA in healthy donors. TCRdb's table, derived via immunoSEQ multiplex PCR, lists solely in-frame clones and lacks some. The sample consists of 110,000 or so clones, 60% to 85% of them appearing once. Sequenced input: PBMCs. Receptors were obtained from a man in his forties in good health and CMV-seronegative. CDR3s include the opening cysteine and the closing phenylalanine or tryptophan. Each record gives: J gene, clone size, V gene, D gene, CDR3 DNA, CDR3 protein. The D gene is left open where the match is weak. Rows may omit the clone size; those that give it use once, few, many or a size class.

j_call: TRBJ2-7
clone_size: few
v_call: TRBV7-2
d_call: -
cdr3_nt: TGTGCCAGCAGCTTAGGGCGGGGCTCCTACGAGCAGTACTTC
cdr3_aa: CASSLGRGSYEQYF

j_call: TRBJ2-7
clone_size: -
v_call: TRBV5-1
d_call: TRBD1
cdr3_nt: TGCGCCAGCAGCTCGGACAGGGTGGCCGAGCAGTACTTC
cdr3_aa: CASSSDRVAEQYF

j_call: TRBJ2-1
clone_size: -
v_call: TRBV19
d_call: TRBD2
cdr3_nt: TGTGCCAGTAGTCTGCCCCTCCTAGCGGGGGGTGTCAATGAGCAGTTCTTC
cdr3_aa: CASSLPLLAGGVNEQFF

j_call: TRBJ1-6
clone_size: -
v_call: TRBV9
d_call: -
cdr3_nt: TGTGCCAGCAGCGTCAAAGAAATGAGCTCCTATAATTCACCCCTCCACTTT
cdr3_aa: CASSVKEMSSYNSPLHF

j_call: TRBJ1-4
clone_size: -
v_call: TRBV16
d_call: -
cdr3_nt: TGTGCCAGCAGTCGAGGGATGGAGCTAACTAATGAAAAACTGTTTTTT
cdr3_aa: CASSRGMELTNEKLFF

j_call: TRBJ1-1
clone_size: -
v_call: TRBV6-4
d_call: -
cdr3_nt: TGTGCCAGCGACAGGAACACTGAAGCTTTCTTT
cdr3_aa: CASDRNTEAFF

j_call: TRBJ1-1
clone_size: -
v_call: TRBV2
d_call: -
cdr3_nt: TGTGCCAGCAGTGAAGGCCCTGAAGCCTTCTTT
cdr3_aa: CASSEGPEAFF

j_call: TRBJ1-1
clone_size: -
v_call: TRBV4-1
d_call: -
cdr3_nt: TGCGCCAGCAGCCCCGAGCGGACAGTCAGGATGAACACTGAAGCTTTCTTT
cdr3_aa: CASSPERTVRMNTEAFF

j_call: TRBJ2-7
clone_size: -
v_call: TRBV4-2
d_call: TRBD2
cdr3_nt: TGTGCCAGCAGCCAAGATTCGGGACTAATCACCTACGAGCAGTACTTC
cdr3_aa: CASSQDSGLITYEQYF

j_call: TRBJ2-3
clone_size: few
v_call: TRBV29-1
d_call: TRBD2
cdr3_nt: TGCAGCGTTGAAGATCTTGTTAGCGGGGGGCCGGCAGATACGCAGTATTTT
cdr3_aa: CSVEDLVSGGPADTQYF

j_call: TRBJ2-4
clone_size: -
v_call: TRBV5-1
d_call: -
cdr3_nt: TGCGCCAGCAGCTTGACAGAAGCCAAAAACATTCAGTACTTC
cdr3_aa: CASSLTEAKNIQYF

j_call: TRBJ1-1
clone_size: -
v_call: TRBV6-5
d_call: -
cdr3_nt: TGTGCCAGCAGTTACGAGGACAGCATGAACACTGAAGCTTTCTTT
cdr3_aa: CASSYEDSMNTEAFF

j_call: TRBJ2-1
clone_size: -
v_call: TRBV2
d_call: -
cdr3_nt: TGTGCCAGCAGTGAAGACAGTTTCTACAATGAGCAGTTCTTC
cdr3_aa: CASSEDSFYNEQFF

j_call: TRBJ2-1
clone_size: -
v_call: TRBV5-1
d_call: -
cdr3_nt: TGCGCCAGCAGCTCTGGCGGGGCAGCGAATGAGCAGTTCTTC
cdr3_aa: CASSSGGAANEQFF

j_call: TRBJ1-6
clone_size: -
v_call: TRBV5-6
d_call: -
cdr3_nt: TGTGCCAGCAGCCTGAAGGGCGCGGGTAATTCACCCCTCCACTTT
cdr3_aa: CASSLKGAGNSPLHF

j_call: TRBJ2-3
clone_size: -
v_call: TRBV15
d_call: -
cdr3_nt: TGTGCCACCAGCAGAGTCCGAGCAGATACGCAGTATTTT
cdr3_aa: CATSRVRADTQYF

j_call: TRBJ1-2
clone_size: -
v_call: TRBV4-3
d_call: -
cdr3_nt: TGCGCCAGCAGCCCTGGGACATACGGCTACACCTTC
cdr3_aa: CASSPGTYGYTF

j_call: TRBJ1-5
clone_size: -
v_call: TRBV7-9
d_call: TRBD1
cdr3_nt: TGTGCCAGCAGCTTAGCGACACAGGGGAATAGCAATCAGCCCCAGCATTTT
cdr3_aa: CASSLATQGNSNQPQHF

j_call: TRBJ1-3
clone_size: -
v_call: TRBV6-5
d_call: -
cdr3_nt: TGTGCCAGCAGTTATAGTAGGGGCCTCTCTGGAAACACCATATATTTT
cdr3_aa: CASSYSRGLSGNTIYF

j_call: TRBJ2-1
clone_size: -
v_call: TRBV19
d_call: TRBD1
cdr3_nt: TGTGCCAGTAGTATAGATCCCAGGGGGCCTACAACCACCTACAATGAGCAGTTCTTC
cdr3_aa: CASSIDPRGPTTTYNEQFF

j_call: TRBJ1-2
clone_size: -
v_call: TRBV6-1
d_call: TRBD1
cdr3_nt: TGTGCCAGCAGTGAGTACAGGGGGATCAACTATGGCTACACCTTC
cdr3_aa: CASSEYRGINYGYTF

j_call: TRBJ1-2
clone_size: -
v_call: TRBV7-9
d_call: -
cdr3_nt: TGTGCCAGCAGCTTGGGGCTGAGAGGCGGTCACGGCTACACCTTC
cdr3_aa: CASSLGLRGGHGYTF

j_call: TRBJ1-1
clone_size: once
v_call: TRBV7-8
d_call: -
cdr3_nt: TGTGCCAGCAGCTTAGGGGTTGGGGCGACTGAAGCTTTCTTT
cdr3_aa: CASSLGVGATEAFF

j_call: TRBJ2-7
clone_size: -
v_call: TRBV9
d_call: -
cdr3_nt: TGTGCCAGCAGCGTATCCAGAAAATCCACCCTCTACGAGCAGTACTTC
cdr3_aa: CASSVSRKSTLYEQYF

j_call: TRBJ1-1
clone_size: -
v_call: TRBV9
d_call: -
cdr3_nt: TGTGCCAGCAGCGTAGCTTCTGGGGGGTACATGAACACTGAAGCTTTCTTT
cdr3_aa: CASSVASGGYMNTEAFF

j_call: TRBJ2-2
clone_size: -
v_call: TRBV7-9
d_call: TRBD2
cdr3_nt: TGTGCCAGCAGCTTACTTTCTAGCGGGGGGCCCTACACCGGGGAGCTGTTTTTT
cdr3_aa: CASSLLSSGGPYTGELFF

j_call: TRBJ2-5
clone_size: -
v_call: TRBV30
d_call: -
cdr3_nt: TGTGCCTGGAGCTTGTTGGAGACCCAGTACTTC
cdr3_aa: CAWSLLETQYF

j_call: TRBJ2-5
clone_size: -
v_call: TRBV6-5
d_call: TRBD1
cdr3_nt: TGTGCCAGCAGCCTGGACAGGGGACCGCTGGAGACCCAGTACTTC
cdr3_aa: CASSLDRGPLETQYF

j_call: TRBJ1-1
clone_size: once
v_call: TRBV28
d_call: -
cdr3_nt: TGTGCCAGCAGTTTCCCCCCTGGAGAGAACACTGAAGCTTTCTTT
cdr3_aa: CASSFPPGENTEAFF

j_call: TRBJ1-1
clone_size: -
v_call: TRBV7-9
d_call: -
cdr3_nt: TGTGCCAGCAGCGAGGGTAGGGCCGCGAACACTGAAGCTTTCTTT
cdr3_aa: CASSEGRAANTEAFF

j_call: TRBJ1-1
clone_size: -
v_call: TRBV18
d_call: -
cdr3_nt: TGTGCCAGCTCACCGTTTCGTGGGCCCTCTTTAAACACTGAAGCTTTCTTT
cdr3_aa: CASSPFRGPSLNTEAFF

j_call: TRBJ1-5
clone_size: -
v_call: TRBV5-4
d_call: -
cdr3_nt: TGTGCCAGCAGCGACGGACAGAGCAATCAGCCCCAGCATTTT
cdr3_aa: CASSDGQSNQPQHF

j_call: TRBJ2-1
clone_size: -
v_call: TRBV7-9
d_call: -
cdr3_nt: TGTGCCAGCGCCCCCCGTGCGAGGGCGGGGAACAATGAGCAGTTCTTC
cdr3_aa: CASAPRARAGNNEQFF

j_call: TRBJ2-2
clone_size: few
v_call: TRBV6-5
d_call: -
cdr3_nt: TGTGCCAGCAGTTACTTTCGTCGGACCGGGGAGCTGTTTTTT
cdr3_aa: CASSYFRRTGELFF

j_call: TRBJ2-1
clone_size: -
v_call: TRBV27
d_call: -
cdr3_nt: TGTGCCAGCAGTTCCCCTGGTCGGTCCTACAATGAGCAGTTCTTC
cdr3_aa: CASSSPGRSYNEQFF

j_call: TRBJ1-4
clone_size: -
v_call: TRBV10-3
d_call: TRBD1
cdr3_nt: TGTGCCATCAGTACAGGGGAATCGGCAACTAATGAAAAACTGTTTTTT
cdr3_aa: CAISTGESATNEKLFF

j_call: TRBJ2-1
clone_size: -
v_call: TRBV7-6
d_call: TRBD2
cdr3_nt: TGTGCCAGCAGCTCACCCGGGACTAGCGGGAGGGCGAGTGAGCAGTTCTTC
cdr3_aa: CASSSPGTSGRASEQFF

j_call: TRBJ2-7
clone_size: once
v_call: TRBV7-9
d_call: TRBD1
cdr3_nt: TGTGCCAGCAGCCACGCGCCGGGACAGGGTTACGAGCAGTACTTC
cdr3_aa: CASSHAPGQGYEQYF

j_call: TRBJ1-6
clone_size: -
v_call: TRBV7-8
d_call: TRBD1
cdr3_nt: TGTGCCAGCAGCCCCGGGACAGGGGTTTCACCCCTCCACTTT
cdr3_aa: CASSPGTGVSPLHF

j_call: TRBJ1-5
clone_size: once
v_call: TRBV19
d_call: -
cdr3_nt: TGTGCCAGTAGTATAGTCGGAGGCAATCAGCCCCAGCATTTT
cdr3_aa: CASSIVGGNQPQHF

j_call: TRBJ2-1
clone_size: few
v_call: TRBV7-2
d_call: TRBD1
cdr3_nt: TGTGCCAGCAGTTTCCGGACAGGGAACTCCTACAATGAGCAGTTCTTC
cdr3_aa: CASSFRTGNSYNEQFF

j_call: TRBJ2-3
clone_size: -
v_call: TRBV27
d_call: TRBD2
cdr3_nt: TGTGCCAGCAGTTTATGGTGGCTAGCGGGAGGAAGAGGTACGCAGTATTTT
cdr3_aa: CASSLWWLAGGRGTQYF

j_call: TRBJ2-2
clone_size: -
v_call: TRBV7-3
d_call: -
cdr3_nt: TGTGCCAGCAGCTTAACACAGGGACGGTACACCGGGGAGCTGTTTTTT
cdr3_aa: CASSLTQGRYTGELFF

j_call: TRBJ2-7
clone_size: -
v_call: TRBV4-3
d_call: TRBD2
cdr3_nt: TGCGCCAGCAGCCAAGATGGCGGGGGGGAGCAGTACTTC
cdr3_aa: CASSQDGGGEQYF

j_call: TRBJ1-2
clone_size: -
v_call: TRBV9
d_call: TRBD1
cdr3_nt: TGTGCCAGCAGCGTCGACGACAGGGGCTATGGCTACACCTTC
cdr3_aa: CASSVDDRGYGYTF

j_call: TRBJ2-7
clone_size: -
v_call: TRBV18
d_call: TRBD1
cdr3_nt: TGTGCCAGCTCACCATACTCGTTGCAGGGGGCTACCTACGAGCAGTACTTC
cdr3_aa: CASSPYSLQGATYEQYF

j_call: TRBJ2-3
clone_size: -
v_call: TRBV28
d_call: TRBD2
cdr3_nt: TGTGCCAGCAGACTTAGCGGGGGGGCGGCAGATACGCAGTATTTT
cdr3_aa: CASRLSGGAADTQYF